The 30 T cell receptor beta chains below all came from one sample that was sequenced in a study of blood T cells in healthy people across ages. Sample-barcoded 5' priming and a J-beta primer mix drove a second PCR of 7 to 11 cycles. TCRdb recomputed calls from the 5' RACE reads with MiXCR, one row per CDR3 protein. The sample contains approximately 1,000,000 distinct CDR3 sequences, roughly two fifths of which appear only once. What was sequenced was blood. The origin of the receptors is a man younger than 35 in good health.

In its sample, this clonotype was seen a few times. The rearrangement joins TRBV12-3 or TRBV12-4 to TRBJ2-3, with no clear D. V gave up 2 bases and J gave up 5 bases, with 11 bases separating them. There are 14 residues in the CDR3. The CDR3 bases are TGTGCCAGCAGTTTACCCCCCTCGGGAGATACGCAGTATTTT. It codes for CASSLPPSGDTQYF.

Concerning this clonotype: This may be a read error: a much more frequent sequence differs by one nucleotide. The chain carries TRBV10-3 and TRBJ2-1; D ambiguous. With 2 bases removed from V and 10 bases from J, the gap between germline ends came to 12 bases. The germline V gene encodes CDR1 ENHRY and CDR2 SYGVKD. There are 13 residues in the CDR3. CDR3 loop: CAISEGVSYEQFF. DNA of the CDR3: TGTGCCATCAGTGAGGGGGTTTCCTACGAGCAGTTCTTC.

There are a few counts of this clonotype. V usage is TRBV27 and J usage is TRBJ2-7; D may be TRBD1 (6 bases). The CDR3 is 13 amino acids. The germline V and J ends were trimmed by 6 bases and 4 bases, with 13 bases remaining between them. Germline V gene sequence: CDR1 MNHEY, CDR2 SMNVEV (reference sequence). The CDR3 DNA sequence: TGTGCCAGCAGCTCCGGGACAATATACGAGCAGTACTTC. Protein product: CASSSGTIYEQYF.

The CDR3 loop is CANRRDVSGSYNEQYF. CDR3 in DNA: TGTGCCAACAGGAGAGATGTTTCTGGCTCCTACAATGAGCAGTACTTC. J is TRBJ2-1 and V is TRBV6-6; perhaps TRBD1 as D (5 bases). The J call may be wrong; the DNA end is better matched by TRBJ2-7. Germline assignment: CDR1 MNHNY and CDR2 SVGAGI (reference sequence). This CDR3 has 16 residues.

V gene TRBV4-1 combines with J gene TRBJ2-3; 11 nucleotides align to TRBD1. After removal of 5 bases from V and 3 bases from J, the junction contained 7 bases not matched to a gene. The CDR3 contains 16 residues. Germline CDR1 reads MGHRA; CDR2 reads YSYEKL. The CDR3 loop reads CASSVRDRGATDTQYF. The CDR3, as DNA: TGCGCCAGCAGCGTCCGGGACAGGGGGGCTACAGATACGCAGTATTTT.

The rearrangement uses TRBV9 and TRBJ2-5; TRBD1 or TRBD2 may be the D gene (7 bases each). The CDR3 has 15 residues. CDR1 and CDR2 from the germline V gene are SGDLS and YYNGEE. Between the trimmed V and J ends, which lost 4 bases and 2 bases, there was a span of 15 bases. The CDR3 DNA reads TGTGCCAGCAGCACCGGGGGGACAGTGCAAGAGACCCAGTACTTC. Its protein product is CASSTGGTVQETQYF. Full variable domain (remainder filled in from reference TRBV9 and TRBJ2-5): DSGVTQTPKHLITATGQRVTLRCSPRSGDLSVYWYQQSLDQGLQFLIQYYNGEERAKGNILERFSAQQFPDLHSELNLSSLELGDSALYFCASSTGGTVQETQYFGPGTRLLVL.

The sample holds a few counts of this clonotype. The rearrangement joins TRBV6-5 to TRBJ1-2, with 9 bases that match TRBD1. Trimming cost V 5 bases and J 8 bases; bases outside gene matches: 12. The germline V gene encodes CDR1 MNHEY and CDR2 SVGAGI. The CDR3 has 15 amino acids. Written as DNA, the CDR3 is TGTGCCAGCAGTCGATGGACAGGGGCCGCCGGGGGCTACACCTTC. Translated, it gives CASSRWTGAAGGYTF.

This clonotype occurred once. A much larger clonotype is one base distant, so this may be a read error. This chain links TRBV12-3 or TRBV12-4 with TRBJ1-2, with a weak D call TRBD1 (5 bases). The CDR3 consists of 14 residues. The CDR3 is CVSWVRQSQKGYTF. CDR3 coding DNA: TGTGTCAGCTGGGTGAGACAGTCCCAAAAGGGCTACACCTTC.

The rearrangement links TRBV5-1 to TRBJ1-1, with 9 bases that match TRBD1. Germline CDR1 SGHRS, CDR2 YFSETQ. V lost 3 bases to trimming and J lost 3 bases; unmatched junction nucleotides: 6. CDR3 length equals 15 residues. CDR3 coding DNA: TGCGCCAGCAGCTCCCAGACAGGGGGGTACACTGAAGCTTTCTTT. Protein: CASSSQTGGYTEAFF.

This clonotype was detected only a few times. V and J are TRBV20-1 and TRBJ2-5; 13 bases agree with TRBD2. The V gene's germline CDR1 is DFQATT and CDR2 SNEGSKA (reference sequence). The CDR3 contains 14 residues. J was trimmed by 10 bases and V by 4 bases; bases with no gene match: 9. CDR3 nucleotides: TGCAGTGCTATCATACTAGCGGGGGGGTCGGACCAGTACTTC. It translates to CSAIILAGGSDQYF.

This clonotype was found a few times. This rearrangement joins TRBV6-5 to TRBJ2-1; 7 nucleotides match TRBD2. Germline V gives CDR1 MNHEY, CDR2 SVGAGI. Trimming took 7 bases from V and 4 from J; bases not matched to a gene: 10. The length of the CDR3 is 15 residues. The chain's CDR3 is CASMGGNTKYNEQFF. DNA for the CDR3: TGTGCCAGCATGGGGGGGAATACCAAATACAATGAGCAGTTCTTC.

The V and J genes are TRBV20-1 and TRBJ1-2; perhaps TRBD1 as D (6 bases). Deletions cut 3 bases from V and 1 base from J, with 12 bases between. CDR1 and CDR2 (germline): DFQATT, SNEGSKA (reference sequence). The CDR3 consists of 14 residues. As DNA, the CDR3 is TGCAGTGCTAGCGGAGCAGGGGTTAACTATGGCTACACCTTC. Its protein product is CSASGAGVNYGYTF.

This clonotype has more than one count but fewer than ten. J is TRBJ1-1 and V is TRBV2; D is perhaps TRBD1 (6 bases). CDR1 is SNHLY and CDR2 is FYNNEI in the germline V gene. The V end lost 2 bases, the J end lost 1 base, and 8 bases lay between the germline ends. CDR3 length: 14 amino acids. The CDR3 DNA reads TGTGCCAGCAGTGAAAGAGGGGGGAACACTGAAGCTTTCTTT. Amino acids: CASSERGGNTEAFF.

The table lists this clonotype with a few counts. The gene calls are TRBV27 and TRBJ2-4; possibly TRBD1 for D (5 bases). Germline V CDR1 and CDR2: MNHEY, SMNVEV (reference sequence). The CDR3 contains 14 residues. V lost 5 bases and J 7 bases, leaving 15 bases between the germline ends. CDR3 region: CASSLQGFANIQYF. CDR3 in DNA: TGTGCCAGCAGTCTTCAGGGATTCGCGAACATTCAGTACTTC.

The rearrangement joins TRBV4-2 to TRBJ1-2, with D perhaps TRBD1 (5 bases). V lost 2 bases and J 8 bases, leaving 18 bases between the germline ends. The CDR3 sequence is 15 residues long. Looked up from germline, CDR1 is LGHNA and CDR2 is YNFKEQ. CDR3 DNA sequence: TGTGCCAGCAGCCAAAGCAGGGAAGGAATTGTGGGCTACACCTTC. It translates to CASSQSREGIVGYTF.

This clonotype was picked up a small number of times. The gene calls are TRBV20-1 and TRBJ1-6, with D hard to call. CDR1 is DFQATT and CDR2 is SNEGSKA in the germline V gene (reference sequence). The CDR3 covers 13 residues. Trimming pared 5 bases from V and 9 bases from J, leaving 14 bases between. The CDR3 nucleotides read TGCAGTGCTGGGTGGGGAGAGCGTTCACCCCTCCACTTT. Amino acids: CSAGWGERSPLHF.

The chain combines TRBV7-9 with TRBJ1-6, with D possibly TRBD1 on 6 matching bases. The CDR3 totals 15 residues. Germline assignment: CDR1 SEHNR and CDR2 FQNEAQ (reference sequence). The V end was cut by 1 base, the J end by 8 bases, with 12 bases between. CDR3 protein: CASSLGNRVHSPLHF. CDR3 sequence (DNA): TGTGCCAGCAGCTTAGGAAACAGGGTCCATTCACCCCTCCACTTT.

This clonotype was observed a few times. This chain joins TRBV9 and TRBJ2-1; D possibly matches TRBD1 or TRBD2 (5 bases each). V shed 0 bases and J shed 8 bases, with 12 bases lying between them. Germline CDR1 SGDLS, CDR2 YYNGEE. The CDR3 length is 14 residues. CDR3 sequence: CASSVGGRDHEQFF. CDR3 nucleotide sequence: TGTGCCAGCAGCGTAGGAGGCAGGGACCATGAGCAGTTCTTC.

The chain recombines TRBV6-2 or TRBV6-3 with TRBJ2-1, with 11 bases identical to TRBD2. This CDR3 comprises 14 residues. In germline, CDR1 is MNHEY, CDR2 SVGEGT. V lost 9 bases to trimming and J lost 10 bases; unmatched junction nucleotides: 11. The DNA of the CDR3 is TGTGCCAGTTTCTCCGGGACTAGCGGTAGCGAGCAGTTCTTC. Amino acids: CASFSGTSGSEQFF.

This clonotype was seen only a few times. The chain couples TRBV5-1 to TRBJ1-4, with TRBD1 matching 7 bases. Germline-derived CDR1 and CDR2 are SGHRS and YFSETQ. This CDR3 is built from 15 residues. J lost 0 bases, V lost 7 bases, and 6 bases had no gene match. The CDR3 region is CASSRGFATNEKLFF. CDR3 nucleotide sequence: TGCGCCAGCTCCAGGGGGTTTGCAACTAATGAAAAACTGTTTTTT.

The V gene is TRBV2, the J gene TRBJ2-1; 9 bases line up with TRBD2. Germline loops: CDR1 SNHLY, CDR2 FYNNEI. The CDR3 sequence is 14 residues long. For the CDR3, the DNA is TGTGCTGGGGCTAGCGGGGACCACTACAATGAGCAGTTCTTC. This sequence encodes CAGASGDHYNEQFF.

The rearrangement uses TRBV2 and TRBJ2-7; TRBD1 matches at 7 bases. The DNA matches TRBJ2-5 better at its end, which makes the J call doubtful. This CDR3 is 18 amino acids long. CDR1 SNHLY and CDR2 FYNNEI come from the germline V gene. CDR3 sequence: CASSPRVVRTGEKETQYF. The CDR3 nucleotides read TGTGCCAGCAGCCCTCGAGTTGTCCGGACAGGAGAAAAAGAGACCCAGTACTTC.

As DNA, the CDR3 is TGTGCCAGCAGCTACCTCGGGGACACAGGGGAGGTGGCTTTCTTT. It is translated as CASSYLGDTGEVAFF. J is TRBJ1-1 and V is TRBV7-2; 7 nucleotides match TRBD1. The CDR3 loop spans 15 amino acids. Germline lookup yields CDR1 SGHTA and CDR2 FQGNSA. V dropped 4 bases and J dropped 11; count of bases not matched to a gene: 16.

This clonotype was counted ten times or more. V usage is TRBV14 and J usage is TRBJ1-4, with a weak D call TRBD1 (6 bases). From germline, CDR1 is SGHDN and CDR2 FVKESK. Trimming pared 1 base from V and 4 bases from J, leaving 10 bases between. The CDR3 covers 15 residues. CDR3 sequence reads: CASSQGTVRNEKLFF. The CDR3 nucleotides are TGTGCCAGCAGCCAAGGGACAGTACGTAATGAAAAACTGTTTTTT.

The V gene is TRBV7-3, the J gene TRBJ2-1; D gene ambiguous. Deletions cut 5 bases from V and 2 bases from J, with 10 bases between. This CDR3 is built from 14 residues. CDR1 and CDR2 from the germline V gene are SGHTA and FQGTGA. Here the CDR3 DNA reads TGTGCCAGCAGCCTCACCGTTGCCTACAATGAGCAGTTCTTC. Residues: CASSLTVAYNEQFF.

The CDR3 is CASSFRTSGGSDTQYF. The CDR3 DNA follows: TGTGCCAGCAGCTTCCGGACTAGCGGGGGCTCAGATACGCAGTATTTT. The rearrangement joins TRBV3-1 to TRBJ2-3; 13 bases are shared with TRBD2. Germline V gene sequence: CDR1 LGHDT, CDR2 YNNKEL (reference sequence). CDR3 length equals 16 residues. The junction had 6 bases not matched to a gene; V was cut back by 5 bases and J by 4 bases.

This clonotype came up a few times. CDR3 region: CASSLGRSGELFF. The DNA for the CDR3 is TGTGCCAGCAGCTTAGGCCGGTCAGGAGAACTGTTTTTT. V and J are TRBV7-3 and TRBJ1-4; no firm D call. CDR3 length: 13 amino acids. CDR1 and CDR2 from the germline V gene are SGHTA and FQGTGA. V lost 2 bases and J 12 bases, leaving 13 bases between the germline ends.

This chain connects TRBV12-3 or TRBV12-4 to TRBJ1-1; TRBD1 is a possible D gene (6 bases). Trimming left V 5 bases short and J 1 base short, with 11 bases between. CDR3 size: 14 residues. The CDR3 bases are TGTGCCAGCAGTCGGGGCAGGGGGAACACTGAAGCTTTCTTT. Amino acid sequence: CASSRGRGNTEAFF.

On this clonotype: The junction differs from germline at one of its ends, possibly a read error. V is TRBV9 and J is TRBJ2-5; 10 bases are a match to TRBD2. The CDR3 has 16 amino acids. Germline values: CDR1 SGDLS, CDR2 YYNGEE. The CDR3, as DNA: TGTCCCAGCAGCACTGCTAGCGGGGGTTCCTACAATGAGCAGTACTTC. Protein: CPSSTASGGSYNEQYF.

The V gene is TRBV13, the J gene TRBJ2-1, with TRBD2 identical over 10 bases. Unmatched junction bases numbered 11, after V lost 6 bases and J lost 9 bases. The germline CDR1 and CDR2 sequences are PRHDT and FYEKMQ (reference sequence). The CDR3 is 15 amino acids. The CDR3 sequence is CASRRTSGNVGEQFF. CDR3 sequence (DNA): TGTGCCAGCAGACGGACTAGCGGAAACGTCGGTGAGCAGTTCTTC.